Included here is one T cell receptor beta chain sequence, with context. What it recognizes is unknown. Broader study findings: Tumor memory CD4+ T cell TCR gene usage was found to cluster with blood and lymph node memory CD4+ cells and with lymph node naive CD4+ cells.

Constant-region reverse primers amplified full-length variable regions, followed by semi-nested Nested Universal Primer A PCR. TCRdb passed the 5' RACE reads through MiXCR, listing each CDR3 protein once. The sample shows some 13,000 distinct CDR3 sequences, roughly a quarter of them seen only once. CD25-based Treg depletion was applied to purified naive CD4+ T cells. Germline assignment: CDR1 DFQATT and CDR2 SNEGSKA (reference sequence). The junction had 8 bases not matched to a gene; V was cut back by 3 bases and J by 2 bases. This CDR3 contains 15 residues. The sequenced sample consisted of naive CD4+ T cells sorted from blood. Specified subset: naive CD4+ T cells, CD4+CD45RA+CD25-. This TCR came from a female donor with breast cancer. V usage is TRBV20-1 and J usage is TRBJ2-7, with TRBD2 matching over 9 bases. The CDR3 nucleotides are TGCAGTGCTAGGGACGGACTAGCGCTAACCTACGAGCAGTACTTC. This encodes CSARDGLALTYEQYF.